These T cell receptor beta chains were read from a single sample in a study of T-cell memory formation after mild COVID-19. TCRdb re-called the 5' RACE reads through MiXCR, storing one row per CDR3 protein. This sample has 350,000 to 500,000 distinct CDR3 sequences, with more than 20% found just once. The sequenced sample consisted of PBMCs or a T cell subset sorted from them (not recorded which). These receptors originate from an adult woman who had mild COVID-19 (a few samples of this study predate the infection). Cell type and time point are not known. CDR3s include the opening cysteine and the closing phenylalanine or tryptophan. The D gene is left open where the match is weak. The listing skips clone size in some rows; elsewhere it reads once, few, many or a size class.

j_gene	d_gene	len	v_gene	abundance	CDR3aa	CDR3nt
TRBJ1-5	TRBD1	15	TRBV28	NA	CASSPRQGWGQPQHF	TGTGCCAGCAGTCCCCGACAGGGATGGGGTCAGCCCCAGCATTTT
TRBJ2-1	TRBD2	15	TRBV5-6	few	CASSFVAGGFGEQFF	TGTGCCAGCAGCTTCGTGGCGGGGGGGTTTGGTGAGCAGTTCTTC
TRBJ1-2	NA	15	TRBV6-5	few	CASSYSGQEVYGYTF	TGTGCCAGCAGTTACTCGGGGCAGGAGGTCTATGGCTACACCTTC
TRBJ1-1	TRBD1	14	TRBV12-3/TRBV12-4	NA	CASSFGTGHTEAFF	TGTGCCAGCAGTTTTGGGACAGGTCACACTGAAGCTTTCTTT
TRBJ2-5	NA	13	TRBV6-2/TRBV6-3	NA	CASSSTEEETQYF	TGTGCCAGCAGCTCAACGGAGGAAGAGACCCAGTACTTC
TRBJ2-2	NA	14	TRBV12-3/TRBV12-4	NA	CASSSGTPFGELFF	TGTGCCAGCAGTTCCGGGACTCCCTTCGGGGAGCTGTTTTTT
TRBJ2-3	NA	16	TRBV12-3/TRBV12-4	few	CASSLLRGLGRDTQYF	TGTGCCAGCAGTTTACTGCGAGGGCTGGGTCGGGATACGCAGTATTTT
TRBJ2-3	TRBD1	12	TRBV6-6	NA	CAARQGADTQYF	TGTGCCGCACGACAGGGTGCAGATACGCAGTATTTT
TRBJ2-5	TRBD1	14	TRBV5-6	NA	CASSSVGTGVTQYF	TGTGCCAGCAGCTCCGTTGGGACAGGGGTGACCCAGTACTTC
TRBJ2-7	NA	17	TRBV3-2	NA	CASSQGHRTGNSYEQYF	TGTGCCAGCAGCCAAGGTCACCGGACTGGGAATTCCTACGAGCAGTACTTC
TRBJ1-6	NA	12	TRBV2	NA	CASSVSNSPLHF	TGTGCCAGCAGTGTATCGAATTCACCCCTCCACTTT
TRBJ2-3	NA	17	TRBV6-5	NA	CASSYSIETPGRNTQYF	TGTGCCAGCAGTTACTCGATTGAGACCCCGGGCAGAAATACGCAGTATTTT
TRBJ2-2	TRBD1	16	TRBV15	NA	CATSRDPQGSTGELFF	TGTGCCACCAGCAGAGACCCACAGGGGAGCACCGGGGAGCTGTTTTTT
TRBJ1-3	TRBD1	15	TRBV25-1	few	CASGDRGRGGNTIYF	TGTGCCAGCGGAGACAGGGGTCGTGGGGGAAACACCATATATTTT
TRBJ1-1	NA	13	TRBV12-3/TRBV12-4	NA	CASSIGVNTEAFF	TGTGCCAGCAGTATTGGGGTAAACACTGAAGCTTTCTTT
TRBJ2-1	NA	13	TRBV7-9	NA	CATPGPASYEQFF	TGTGCCACCCCGGGACCAGCGTCGTATGAGCAGTTCTTC
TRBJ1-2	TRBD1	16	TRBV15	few	CATSSMDRTASYGYTF	TGTGCCACCAGCAGCATGGACAGGACCGCAAGCTATGGCTACACCTTC
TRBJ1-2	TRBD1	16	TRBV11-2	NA	CASSHRGQGNFYGYTF	TGTGCCAGCAGCCATCGGGGACAGGGAAACTTTTATGGCTACACCTTC
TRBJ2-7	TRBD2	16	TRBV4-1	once	CASSQEAPAGAYEQYF	TGCGCCAGCAGCCAAGAAGCCCCAGCGGGAGCCTACGAGCAGTACTTC
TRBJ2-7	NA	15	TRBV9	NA	CASSVAVQGSYEQYF	TGTGCCAGCAGCGTAGCTGTCCAGGGCTCCTACGAGCAGTACTTC
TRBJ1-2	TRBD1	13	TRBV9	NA	CASSGDRYYGYTF	TGTGCCAGCAGCGGGGACAGGTATTATGGCTACACCTTC
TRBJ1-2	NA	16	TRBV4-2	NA	CASSQRTAKANYGYTF	TGTGCCAGCAGCCAGAGGACAGCTAAAGCTAACTATGGCTACACCTTC
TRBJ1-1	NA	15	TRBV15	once	CATSRGGVMNTEAFF	TGTGCCACCAGCAGAGGGGGGGTTATGAACACTGAAGCTTTCTTT
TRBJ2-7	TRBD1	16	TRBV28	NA	CASSFRDRVITYEQYF	TGTGCCAGCAGTTTCCGTGACAGGGTAATCACCTACGAGCAGTACTTC
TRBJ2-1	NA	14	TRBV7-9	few	CAVGLSTSYNEQFF	TGTGCAGTAGGACTTTCGACCTCCTACAATGAGCAGTTCTTC
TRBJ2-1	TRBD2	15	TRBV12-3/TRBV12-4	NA	CASSKLAGVRDEQFF	TGTGCCAGCAGCAAGCTAGCGGGGGTCCGGGATGAGCAGTTCTTC
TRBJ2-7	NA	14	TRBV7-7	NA	CASSFGRGDYEQYF	TGTGCCAGCAGCTTCGGACGAGGCGACTACGAGCAGTACTTC
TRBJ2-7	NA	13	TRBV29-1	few	CSVRGTRTYEQYF	TGCAGCGTTCGGGGTACTAGGACGTACGAGCAGTACTTC
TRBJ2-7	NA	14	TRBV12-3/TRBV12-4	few	CASSFYREDYEQYF	TGTGCCAGCAGTTTCTACAGGGAAGACTACGAGCAGTACTTC
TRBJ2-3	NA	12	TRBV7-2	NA	CASRPPGDTQYF	TGTGCCAGCAGGCCCCCAGGAGATACGCAGTATTTT
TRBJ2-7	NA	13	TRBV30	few	CAWSVGSPYEQYF	TGTGCCTGGAGTGTCGGGTCCCCTTACGAGCAGTACTTC
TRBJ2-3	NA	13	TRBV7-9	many	CASSLTGTDTQYF	TGTGCCAGCAGCTTAACGGGCACAGATACGCAGTATTTT
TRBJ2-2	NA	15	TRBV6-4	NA	CASSEGIFNTGELFF	TGTGCCAGCAGCGAGGGCATCTTTAACACCGGGGAGCTGTTTTTT
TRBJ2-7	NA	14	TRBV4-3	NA	CASSLDGSVREQYF	TGCGCCAGCAGCCTCGACGGGTCAGTACGAGAGCAGTACTTC
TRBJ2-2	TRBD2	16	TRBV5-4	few	CASSSGTSGITGELFF	TGTGCCAGCAGTTCTGGGACTAGCGGGATCACCGGGGAGCTGTTTTTT
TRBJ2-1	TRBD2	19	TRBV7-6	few	CASSHGTSGRVSSYNEQFF	TGTGCCAGCAGCCACGGGACTAGCGGGAGGGTGAGCTCCTACAATGAGCAGTTCTTC
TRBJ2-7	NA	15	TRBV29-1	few	CSVSGGRRSSYEQYF	TGCAGCGTCTCTGGGGGGCGGAGAAGCTCCTACGAGCAGTACTTC
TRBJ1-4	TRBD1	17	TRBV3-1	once	CASSLRPGTGGLEKLFF	TGTGCCAGCAGCCTTAGACCGGGTACAGGGGGACTTGAAAAACTGTTTTTT
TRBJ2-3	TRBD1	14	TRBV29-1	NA	CSVDGTGATDTQYF	TGCAGCGTTGACGGGACAGGGGCCACAGATACGCAGTATTTT
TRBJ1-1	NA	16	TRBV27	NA	CASSLRVQRVNTEAFF	TGTGCCAGCAGTTTAAGGGTACAAAGGGTGAACACTGAAGCTTTCTTT
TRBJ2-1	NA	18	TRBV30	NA	CAWSPAGWDTQSHNEQFF	TGTGCCTGGAGTCCCGCGGGGTGGGACACTCAAAGCCACAATGAGCAGTTCTTC
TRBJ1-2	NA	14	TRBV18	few	CASSPGEETYGYTF	TGTGCCAGCTCACCAGGGGAAGAGACCTATGGCTACACCTTC
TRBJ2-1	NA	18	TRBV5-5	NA	CASISTGATLSSYNEQFF	TGTGCCAGCATCTCGACAGGCGCTACCCTTAGCTCCTACAATGAGCAGTTCTTC
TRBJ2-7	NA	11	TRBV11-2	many	CASSPGDEQYF	TGTGCCAGCAGCCCTGGGGACGAGCAGTACTTC
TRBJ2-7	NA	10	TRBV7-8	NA	CASSHGLLYF	TGTGCCAGCAGCCATGGACTACTGTACTTC
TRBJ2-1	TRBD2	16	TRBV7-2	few	CASRSPRAGVGNEQFF	TGTGCCAGCAGGTCCCCCCGAGCGGGAGTTGGGAATGAGCAGTTCTTC
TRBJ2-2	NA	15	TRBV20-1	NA	CSARNPLGWIGELFF	TGCAGTGCTAGAAACCCGCTCGGGTGGATCGGGGAGCTGTTTTTT
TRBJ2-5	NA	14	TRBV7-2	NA	CASSLTHGAETQYF	TGTGCCAGCAGCTTAACCCATGGTGCGGAGACCCAGTACTTC
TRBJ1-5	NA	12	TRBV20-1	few	CSASVSNQPQHF	TGCAGTGCCTCAGTTAGCAATCAGCCCCAGCATTTT
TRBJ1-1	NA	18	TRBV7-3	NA	CASSLRRWTGAMNTEAFF	TGTGCCAGCAGCTTAAGACGATGGACCGGGGCTATGAACACTGAAGCTTTCTTT
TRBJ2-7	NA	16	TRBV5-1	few	CASSLGRNAFSYEQYF	TGCGCCAGCAGCTTGGGGCGCAACGCCTTCTCCTACGAGCAGTACTTC
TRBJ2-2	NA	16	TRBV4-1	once	CASSQEWRGNTGELFF	TGCGCCAGCAGCCAAGAATGGCGGGGAAACACCGGGGAGCTGTTTTTT
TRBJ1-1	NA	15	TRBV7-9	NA	CASSLSSLLSTEAFF	TGTGCCAGCAGCCTAAGCTCACTCCTCAGCACTGAAGCTTTCTTT
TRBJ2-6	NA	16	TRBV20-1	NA	CSARARGASGANVLTF	TGCAGTGCTAGAGCGAGGGGCGCCTCTGGGGCCAACGTCCTGACTTTC
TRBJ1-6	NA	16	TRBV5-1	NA	CASSLEVTGNNSPLHF	TGCGCCAGCAGCTTGGAGGTCACCGGGAACAATTCACCCCTCCACTTT